This T cell receptor (beta chain) was sequenced in a study of T cell repertoires in cytomegalovirus infection. About the study: Through public TCR beta signatures, both CMV infection and matching HLA type were indicated.

TCRdb reprocessed the reads via MiXCR and lists one record per CDR3 protein. The table records just under 300,000 distinct CDR3 sequences, approximately 8.9% of them present only once. This clonotype was found many times. The antigen is undetermined. The germline V gene has CDR1 SGHRS and CDR2 YFSETQ. The CDR3 runs 13 residues. V was cut by 0 bases and J by 5 bases, with 6 bases left in between. The study's findings and limits: In two of eight donors, the top clonotype was HLA-C-restricted CMV-specific. There were carriers of CMV plus the relevant HLA, and cumulative public TCR beta family frequency identified them.

The rearrangement links TRBV5-1 to TRBJ2-4; no clear D. Sequencing input: PBMCs. The clonotype originates from a human donor in good health (CMV status not recorded). Some clones in this sample may be carry-over from other donors' samples. The DNA of the CDR3 is TGCGCCAGCAGCTTGGCCGCGGAAAACATTCAGTACTTC. The encoded protein is CASSLAAENIQYF.